This T cell receptor beta chain was captured in a study of read filtering for tumor transcriptome and immune sequencing. Broader study findings: Correlation between methods rose after single-read clonotypes were removed.

Molecular barcoded adaptors covering alpha/delta and beta/gamma chains were used on approximately 400 ng RNA. MiXCR was run by TCRdb on the reads, yielding one entry per CDR3 protein. Of 100,000 to 150,000 distinct CDR3 sequences listed, around 14% were seen once; the top ten hold under 9%. From germline, CDR1 is MRHNA and CDR2 SNTAGT. The CDR3 runs to 10 residues. In regard to this clonotype: What it binds is unknown. At one end, the junction sequence differs from germline, possibly due to a read error.

V and J are TRBV6-4 and TRBJ1-3, with D uncertain. The TCR originated in a donor aged 40 or over with multiple myeloma. The specimen sequenced was a population of CD138-negative cells sorted from bone marrow. CDR3 protein: CASRENPIYF. The CDR3 DNA is TGTGCCAGCAGAGAAAACCCCATATATTTT.